Each of the 12 T cell receptor beta chains below was sequenced from the same sample in a study of shared T cell receptors in the human thymus. Assay used: immunoSEQ multiplex PCR; TCRdb lists only in-frame clones, some missing. The sample lists hundreds of thousands of clones, roughly 90% occurring once. The sample was also linked to a second study, of human thymus T cells.

Input material: thymocytes. The source is a boy younger than two with a congenital heart defect.

This clone was detected only once. This chain links TRBV5-1 with TRBJ2-1; 9 bases match TRBD2. Germline values: CDR1 SGHRS, CDR2 YFSETQ. This CDR3 comprises 14 residues. Trimming cost V 4 bases and J 6 bases; bases outside gene matches: 5. The CDR3 is CASSPRTSANEQFF. In DNA, the CDR3 is TGCGCCAGCAGCCCCCGGACTAGCGCCAATGAGCAGTTCTTC.

This chain joins TRBV11-2 and TRBJ2-1, with 9 bases fitting TRBD2. The germline CDR1 and CDR2 sequences are SGHAT and FQNNGV. This CDR3 region has 18 residues. V was pared by 5 bases and J by 0 bases, with 11 bases of the junction left unmatched. The DNA of the CDR3 is TGTGCCAGCAGCCTGGGACTAGCCCGCCGCAGCTCCTACAATGAGCAGTTCTTC. The encoded protein is CASSLGLARRSSYNEQFF.

This chain connects TRBV27 to TRBJ2-1, with 13 bases identical to TRBD2. This CDR3 is built from 17 residues. V lost 0 bases and J lost 2; bases outside the gene matches: 1. CDR1 is MNHEY and CDR2 is SMNVEV in the germline V gene (reference sequence). In DNA form, the CDR3 reads TGTGCCAGCAGTTTATCGGGGACTAGCGGGACCTACAATGAGCAGTTCTTC. Protein sequence: CASSLSGTSGTYNEQFF.

The V call is TRBV11-3, the J call TRBJ2-7, with 11 bases matching TRBD2. CDR3 length: 15 amino acids. Germline V gives CDR1 SGHNT, CDR2 YENEEA. The ends lost 6 bases at V and 3 bases at J; junction bases unmatched: 7. The CDR3 region is CASRGTSGSDYEQYF. CDR3 bases: TGTGCCAGCAGGGGAACTAGCGGGAGTGACTACGAGCAGTACTTC.

This chain connects TRBV5-6 to TRBJ2-5; TRBD1 matches 8 bases. CDR3 length: 14 residues. The V gene's germline CDR1 is SGHDT and CDR2 YYEEEE. The V gene end was trimmed by 4 bases and the J gene end by 1 base; junction bases not matched to a gene: 3. DNA of the CDR3: TGTGCCAGCAGCCGCGGACAGGGCCAAGAGACCCAGTACTTC. As protein: CASSRGQGQETQYF.

The V call is TRBV27, the J call TRBJ2-5, with TRBD2 as a possible D gene (6 bases). Germline assignment: CDR1 MNHEY and CDR2 SMNVEV (reference sequence). The V end was cut by 5 bases, the J end by 2 bases, with 15 bases between. This CDR3 has 15 amino acids. This CDR3 reads CASSPRLVRQETQYF. For the CDR3, the DNA is TGTGCCAGCAGTCCCAGACTAGTCAGGCAAGAGACCCAGTACTTC.

J is TRBJ2-7 and V is TRBV10-3; weak D call: TRBD1 (5 bases). Trimming cost V 6 bases and J 1 base, with 10 bases left between them. CDR3 size: 13 residues. In germline, CDR1 is ENHRY, CDR2 SYGVKD. The CDR3 loop reads CAIRSDKSYEQYF. For the CDR3, the DNA is TGTGCCATCAGGTCGGACAAATCCTACGAGCAGTACTTC.

This clone has only one observation. CDR3 sequence reads: CATSRSRLGDEQFF. For the CDR3, the DNA is TGTGCCACCAGCCGGAGTCGACTAGGGGACGAGCAGTTCTTC. The gene calls are TRBV15 and TRBJ2-1; possibly TRBD2 for D (6 bases). The CDR3 is made up of 14 amino acids. V lost 5 bases and J 10 bases, leaving 18 bases between the germline ends. Germline V gene data show CDR1 as LNHNV and CDR2 as YYDKDF (reference sequence).

V is TRBV20-1 and J is TRBJ2-7; D gene unclear. The CDR3 spans 11 residues. Trimming cost V 1 base and J 3 bases, with 4 bases left between them. CDR1 is DFQATT and CDR2 is SNEGSKA in the germline V gene (reference sequence). CDR3 DNA: TGCAGTGCTAGAGCCCACTACGAGCAGTACTTC. Protein: CSARAHYEQYF.

This chain connects TRBV27 to TRBJ2-1, with 13 bases identical to TRBD2. Germline V CDR1 and CDR2: MNHEY, SMNVEV (reference sequence). The CDR3 spans 16 residues. Trimming took 5 bases from V and 15 from J; bases not matched to a gene: 16. CDR3 protein: CASSQFTTSGRKLRFF. In nucleotides, the CDR3 is TGTGCCAGCAGTCAGTTCACGACTAGCGGGAGGAAGTTGCGGTTCTTC.

The CDR3 region has the DNA TGTGCCAGCACCGCTAGGTATTCTGGAAACACCATATATTTT. Amino acids: CASTARYSGNTIYF. The rearrangement links TRBV28 to TRBJ1-3; D unclear. Germline loops: CDR1 MDHEN, CDR2 SYDVKM. The V end lost 7 bases, the J end lost 1 base, and 11 bases lay between the germline ends. The CDR3 loop spans 14 amino acids.

The gene calls are TRBV19 and TRBJ2-1; D ambiguous. Germline-derived CDR1 and CDR2 are LNHDA and SQIVND (reference sequence). V gave up 1 base and J gave up 3 bases, with 16 bases separating them. The CDR3 is 17 residues long. The CDR3 sequence: CASSIVPRLQVYNEQFF. CDR3 coding DNA: TGTGCCAGTAGTATAGTACCCCGACTCCAAGTCTACAATGAGCAGTTCTTC.